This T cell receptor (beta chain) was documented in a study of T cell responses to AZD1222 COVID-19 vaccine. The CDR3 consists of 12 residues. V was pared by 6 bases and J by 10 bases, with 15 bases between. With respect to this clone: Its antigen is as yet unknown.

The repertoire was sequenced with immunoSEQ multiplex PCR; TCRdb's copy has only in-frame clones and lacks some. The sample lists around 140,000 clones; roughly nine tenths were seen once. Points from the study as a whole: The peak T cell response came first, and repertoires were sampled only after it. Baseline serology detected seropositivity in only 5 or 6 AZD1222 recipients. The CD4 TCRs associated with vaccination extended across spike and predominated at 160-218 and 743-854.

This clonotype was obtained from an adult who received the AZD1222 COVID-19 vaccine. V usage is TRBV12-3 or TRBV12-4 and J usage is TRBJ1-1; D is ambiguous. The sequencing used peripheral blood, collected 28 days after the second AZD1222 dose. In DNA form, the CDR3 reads TGTGCCAGCAGCCGTTCGGCGGCTAGAGCTTTCTTT. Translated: CASSRSAARAFF.